The 32 T cell receptor beta chains in this list originate from one sample, sequenced in a study of blood T cell repertoires in COVID-19. Measured with immunoSEQ multiplex PCR; TCRdb has only the in-frame clones, and not every one. The sample holds a few hundred thousand clones, 80% to 95% seen once. Sequencing was done on a sample of PBMCs or T cells enriched from blood (not recorded which). These receptors were collected from a woman aged 25 to 45 who had recovered from COVID-19.

This rearrangement joins TRBV14 to TRBJ2-1; D perhaps matches TRBD1 (6 bases). V was pared by 0 bases and J by 3 bases, with 12 bases between. The germline CDR1 and CDR2 sequences are SGHDN and FVKESK. The CDR3 has 16 amino acids. This CDR3 reads CASSQDLRGYYNEQFF. The CDR3 DNA reads as TGTGCCAGCAGCCAAGATCTGAGGGGGTACTACAATGAGCAGTTCTTC.

The chain employs TRBV28 and TRBJ2-7; 9 positions agree with TRBD1. The CDR3 has 14 residues. J was trimmed by 5 bases and V by 2 bases; bases with no gene match: 4. Looked up from germline, CDR1 is MDHEN and CDR2 is SYDVKM. The CDR3 bases are TGTGCCAGCAGTTTAGGGGACAGGGTACACGAGCAGTACTTC. Translated: CASSLGDRVHEQYF.

The rearrangement links TRBV7-2 to TRBJ2-5; D is possibly TRBD1 (5 bases). CDR1 is SGHTA and CDR2 is FQGNSA in the germline V gene. Deletions cut 3 bases from V and 5 bases from J, with 10 bases between. This CDR3 region has 13 residues. The CDR3 DNA is TGTGCCAGCAGCTTCCAGGGTGGGGAGACCCAGTACTTC. Translating it yields CASSFQGGETQYF.

The chain carries TRBV7-2 and TRBJ2-6; D possibly corresponds to TRBD1 (5 bases). Germline V gene data show CDR1 as SGHTA and CDR2 as FQGNSA. The CDR3 extends over 15 amino acids. V lost 7 bases, J lost 1 base, and 11 bases lay in between. CDR3 sequence: CASTSYRSGANVLTF. CDR3 nucleotide sequence: TGTGCCAGCACCTCTTACAGGTCTGGGGCCAACGTCCTGACTTTC. Variable domain in full (rest from reference TRBV7-2 and TRBJ2-6): GAGVSQSPSNKVTEKGKDVELRCDPISGHTALYWYRQSLGQGLEFLIYFQGNSAPDKSGLPSDRFSAERTGGSVSTLTIQRTQQEDSAVYLCASTSYRSGANVLTFGAGSRLTVL.

CDR3 sequence reads: CASSQGGHEQYF. The CDR3 DNA reads TGTGCCAGCTCCCAGGGGGGACACGAGCAGTACTTC. The chain carries TRBV18 and TRBJ2-7; a weak D match, TRBD1 (7 bases). Germline V gene lookup returns CDR1 KGHSH and CDR2 LQKENI. This CDR3 contains 12 residues. Between the trimmed V and J ends, which lost 6 bases and 5 bases, there was a span of 11 bases. The full variable domain, with the rest looked up from reference TRBV18 and TRBJ2-7, is NAGVMQNPRHLVRRRGQEARLRCSPMKGHSHVYWYRQLPEEGLKFMVYLQKENIIDESGMPKERFSAEFPKEGPSILRIQQVVRGDSAAYFCASSQGGHEQYFGPGTRLTVT.

The J gene is TRBJ1-1, the V gene TRBV28; TRBD1 might be the D (6 bases). V was pared by 5 bases and J by 1 base, with 8 bases between. CDR3 length: 13 residues. Looked up from germline, CDR1 is MDHEN and CDR2 is SYDVKM. The DNA of the CDR3 is TGTGCCAGCAGTGGACAGACGAACACTGAAGCTTTCTTT. Translated, it gives CASSGQTNTEAFF.

The genes are TRBV10-2 and TRBJ1-5; 9 bases agree with TRBD1. The CDR3 sequence is 15 residues long. Germline V gene sequence: CDR1 WSHSY, CDR2 SAAADI. Trimming took 2 bases from V and 9 from J; bases not matched to a gene: 8. The CDR3 loop is CASSEGQGIFGPQHF. The CDR3 nucleotides read TGCGCCAGCAGTGAGGGACAGGGGATTTTTGGGCCCCAGCATTTT.

The rearrangement uses TRBV6-2 or TRBV6-3 and TRBJ2-7; 7 bases line up with TRBD1. The CDR3 has 17 amino acids. Germline V CDR1 and CDR2: MNHEY, SVGEGT. Losses at the gene ends were 1 base for V and 6 bases for J; bases not matched to a gene: 15. The CDR3 DNA reads TGTGCCAGCAGTTACTACAGGGGAATGACGCCTCCCTTCGAGCAGTACTTC. Its protein is CASSYYRGMTPPFEQYF.

DNA of the CDR3: TGTGCCAGCAGCAGTCTGGGCGGGGCAACCTACAATGAGCAGTTCTTC. Protein: CASSSLGGATYNEQFF. This sequence joins TRBV28 and TRBJ2-1, with D possibly being TRBD2 (6 bases). Germline CDR1 reads MDHEN; CDR2 reads SYDVKM. The CDR3 is 16 amino acids. V was shortened by 6 bases and J by 2 bases, with 17 bases between the two germline ends. The whole variable domain, filled in from reference TRBV28 and TRBJ2-1, reads DVKVTQSSRYLVKRTGEKVFLECVQDMDHENMFWYRQDPGLGLRLIYFSYDVKMKEKGDIPEGYSVSREKKERFSLILESASTNQTSMYLCASSSLGGATYNEQFFGPGTRLTVL.

The V and J genes are TRBV14 and TRBJ2-7, with 7 bases aligning to TRBD1. This CDR3 spans 18 amino acids. CDR1 and CDR2 from the germline V gene are SGHDN and FVKESK. Unmatched junction bases numbered 14, after V lost 0 bases and J lost 3 bases. The CDR3 sequence: CASSQESLMTGILYEQYF. The CDR3 coding sequence is TGTGCCAGCAGCCAAGAATCACTTATGACAGGGATCCTCTACGAGCAGTACTTC.

J is TRBJ1-2 and V is TRBV21-1; the table's D call, TRBD1, has no DNA check behind it. TRBV21-1 corresponds to a pseudogene. The CDR3 length is 14 residues. This CDR3 reads CASSKQRGNYGYTF. CDR3 nucleotide sequence: TGTGCCAGCAGCAAACAAAGGGGGAACTATGGCTACACCTTC.

This clone was recorded a few times. V gene TRBV4-2 combines with J gene TRBJ2-7; D may be TRBD2 (6 bases). V was pared by 3 bases and J by 3 bases, with 18 bases between. Germline values: CDR1 LGHNA, CDR2 YNFKEQ. This CDR3 region has 16 residues. The CDR3 DNA follows: TGTGCCAGCAGCCAGGAAAACTCCGGGACTCTCTACGAGCAGTACTTC. It encodes CASSQENSGTLYEQYF.

The chain is built from TRBV28 and TRBJ1-4, with D uncertain. V shed 7 bases and J shed 10 bases, with 19 bases lying between them. Germline CDR1 and CDR2: MDHEN and SYDVKM. This CDR3 is 14 amino acids long. The DNA for the CDR3 is TGTGCCAGCACTGTCGACATACCCCTTGGAAAACTGTTTTTT. This encodes CASTVDIPLGKLFF.

The chain recombines TRBV18 with TRBJ2-3; perhaps TRBD1 as D (5 bases). Deletions cut 0 bases from V and 6 bases from J, with 13 bases between. The V gene's germline CDR1 is KGHSH and CDR2 LQKENI. This CDR3 spans 15 amino acids. This CDR3 reads CASSPPKTGADTQYF. The CDR3 region has the DNA TGTGCCAGCTCACCACCGAAAACAGGCGCGGATACGCAGTATTTT.

This clone was observed once. J is TRBJ1-1 and V is TRBV18; TRBD1 is a possible D gene (5 bases). From germline, CDR1 is KGHSH and CDR2 LQKENI. CDR3 size: 12 residues. Trimming pared 6 bases from V and 4 bases from J, leaving 9 bases between. The CDR3 DNA is TGTGCCAGCTCGTCGGGGGTCACTGAAGCTTTCTTT. Protein: CASSSGVTEAFF.

The V call is TRBV13, the J call TRBJ2-5; TRBD2 aligns across 7 bases. V dropped 1 base and J dropped 3; count of bases not matched to a gene: 8. The CDR3 totals 16 residues. The germline V gene has CDR1 PRHDT and CDR2 FYEKMQ (reference sequence). The chain's CDR3 is CASSLVASGDKETQYF. The CDR3 DNA reads as TGTGCCAGCAGCTTAGTAGCCAGCGGGGATAAAGAGACCCAGTACTTC. The full variable domain, rest sourced from reference TRBV13 and TRBJ2-5, is AAGVIQSPRHLIKEKRETATLKCYPIPRHDTVYWYQQGPGQDPQFLISFYEKMQSDKGSIPDRFSAQQFSDYHSELNMSSLELGDSALYFCASSLVASGDKETQYFGPGTRLLVL.

This chain joins TRBV3-1 (or the pseudogene TRBV3-2) and TRBJ2-1; 8 positions agree with TRBD1. The CDR3 extends over 16 amino acids. J lost 4 bases, V lost 0 bases, and 5 bases had no gene match. CDR1 and CDR2 (germline): LGHDT, YNNKEL (reference sequence). The CDR3 bases are TGTGCCAGCAGCCAAGAGTCTGGACAGGGATACAATGAGCAGTTCTTC. Translating it yields CASSQESGQGYNEQFF.

The DNA for the CDR3 is TGTGCCAGCAGCTTACGACAGGGGAGGCAGCCCCAGCATTTT. This codes for CASSLRQGRQPQHF. This chain links TRBV5-8 with TRBJ1-5, with 8 bases lining up with TRBD1. From germline, CDR1 is SGHTS and CDR2 YDEGEE. The CDR3 consists of 14 residues. The J segment lost 7 bases and the V segment lost 2 bases, leaving 5 bases of the junction unmatched.

The chain joins TRBV18 to TRBJ1-1, with 7 positions matching TRBD1. The CDR3 spans 13 residues. The V gene's germline CDR1 is KGHSH and CDR2 LQKENI. After removal of 6 bases from V and 4 bases from J, the junction contained 5 bases not matched to a gene. The CDR3 nucleotides are TGTGCCAGCTCGTCGGGACAGACCACTGAAGCTTTCTTT. This gives the protein CASSSGQTTEAFF.

The V gene is TRBV5-4, the J gene TRBJ2-7; perhaps TRBD1 as D (7 bases). This CDR3 region has 12 residues. V dropped 4 bases and J dropped 5 bases, with 10 bases sitting between them. Germline CDR1 and CDR2: SGHNT and YYREEE (reference sequence). The CDR3 coding sequence is TGTGCCAGCAGCCAGGGGGGCCACGAGCAGTACTTC. Protein sequence: CASSQGGHEQYF.

V is TRBV15 and J is TRBJ1-5, with D maybe TRBD1 (5 bases). Deletions cut 1 base from V and 0 bases from J, with 25 bases between. The length of the CDR3 is 21 residues. CDR1 and CDR2 from the germline V gene are LNHNV and YYDKDF (reference sequence). The chain's CDR3 is CATSRAISGPRRGISNQPQHF. The CDR3, as DNA: TGTGCCACCAGCAGAGCTATCTCCGGGCCCCGGAGGGGCATTAGCAATCAGCCCCAGCATTTT.

This clone was seen a handful of times. The rearrangement joins TRBV27 to TRBJ2-7; 12 bases fit TRBD1. Germline-derived CDR1 and CDR2 are MNHEY and SMNVEV (reference sequence). Unmatched junction bases numbered 5, after V lost 5 bases and J lost 6 bases. This CDR3 spans 14 amino acids. The CDR3 protein is CASSPGQGAPEQYF. The CDR3 DNA reads TGTGCCAGCAGTCCGGGACAGGGGGCGCCCGAGCAGTACTTC.

The V gene is TRBV6-5, the J gene TRBJ2-1; D gene unclear. CDR1 and CDR2 (germline): MNHEY, SVGAGI. This CDR3 contains 13 residues. Trimming took 6 bases from V and 0 from J, leaving 6 bases between them. The CDR3 loop is CASRTSSYNEQFF. Written as DNA, the CDR3 is TGTGCCAGCAGGACTTCCTCCTACAATGAGCAGTTCTTC.

This clone has a handful of counts. The V call is TRBV11-3, the J call TRBJ2-7; 12 bases fit TRBD1. This CDR3 comprises 15 residues. Germline-derived CDR1 and CDR2 are SGHNT and YENEEA. After removal of 4 bases from V and 5 bases from J, the junction contained 6 bases not matched to a gene. The CDR3 reads CASSYWDRGQNEQYF. CDR3 nucleotide sequence: TGTGCCAGCAGCTACTGGGACAGGGGGCAGAACGAGCAGTACTTC.

The gene calls are TRBV21-1 and TRBJ1-3; the listed D gene, TRBD1, was not tested against the DNA. TRBV21-1 is termed a pseudogene. The CDR3 spans 15 residues. CDR3 nucleotides: TGTGCCAGCAGCCCCGGGACAGGGGGCGAAAACACCATATATTTT. Its translation: CASSPGTGGENTIYF.

The chain has TRBV9 and TRBJ2-3; 7 bases are a match to TRBD1. Germline trimming cut 3 bases from V and 6 bases from J; bases unmatched to any gene: 7. The CDR3 extends over 14 amino acids. The germline V gene encodes CDR1 SGDLS and CDR2 YYNGEE. The CDR3 loop reads CASSAGTAEDTQYF. The CDR3, as DNA: TGTGCCAGCAGCGCCGGGACAGCTGAGGATACGCAGTATTTT. The full variable domain, its missing parts supplied by reference TRBV9 and TRBJ2-3, is DSGVTQTPKHLITATGQRVTLRCSPRSGDLSVYWYQQSLDQGLQFLIQYYNGEERAKGNILERFSAQQFPDLHSELNLSSLELGDSALYFCASSAGTAEDTQYFGPGTRLTVL.

The J gene is TRBJ1-2, the V gene TRBV19, with a tentative D call TRBD1 (5 bases). Germline lookup yields CDR1 LNHDA and CDR2 SQIVND (reference sequence). This CDR3 spans 19 amino acids. V was trimmed by 3 bases and J by 0 bases, leaving 23 bases between them. The CDR3 region has the DNA TGTGCCAGTAGTATTTCGGCCCAATTGGCGTGGGGGGCTAACTATGGCTACACCTTC. The encoded protein is CASSISAQLAWGANYGYTF.

The chain couples TRBV28 to TRBJ2-7; 10 nucleotides align to TRBD2. The germline CDR1 and CDR2 sequences are MDHEN and SYDVKM. J lost 2 bases, V lost 5 bases, and 6 bases had no gene match. The CDR3 is 15 amino acids. The CDR3 loop is CASSAGLAETYEQYF. For the CDR3, the DNA is TGTGCCAGCAGTGCCGGACTAGCGGAAACCTACGAGCAGTACTTC.

This clone was seen a few times. This chain joins TRBV11-1 and TRBJ1-3; D possibly corresponds to TRBD1 (5 bases). The CDR3 loop spans 16 amino acids. The V gene lost 4 bases and the J gene lost 0 bases, with 13 bases spanning the gap. Germline CDR1 SGHAT, CDR2 FQDESV (reference sequence). The CDR3 bases are TGTGCCAGCAGCTCGGGTACGGACAACTCTGGAAACACCATATATTTT. Protein: CASSSGTDNSGNTIYF.

The rearrangement uses TRBV5-5 and TRBJ2-1; TRBD1 matches 8 bases. The V and J ends lost 1 base and 6 bases, in that order; junction bases with no gene match: 3. CDR3 length equals 14 residues. Germline V gene lookup returns CDR1 SGHKS and CDR2 YYEKEE (reference sequence). The CDR3 loop reads CASSLNTGGNEQFF. The CDR3 coding sequence is TGTGCCAGCAGCTTGAATACAGGGGGCAATGAGCAGTTCTTC.

The chain uses TRBV29-1 and TRBJ2-2; tentative D call: TRBD1 (5 bases). This CDR3 is 14 amino acids long. Trimming removed 5 bases at V and 1 base at J, with 11 bases between. Germline CDR1 reads SQVTM; CDR2 reads ANQGSEA. CDR3 in DNA: TGCAGCGTTCAAGGGGCCTTGAACACCGGGGAGCTGTTTTTT. It is translated as CSVQGALNTGELFF.

The chain couples TRBV12-3 or TRBV12-4 to TRBJ2-5; 7 positions agree with TRBD2. The CDR3 consists of 13 residues. Germline trimming cut 4 bases from V and 2 bases from J; bases unmatched to any gene: 1. CDR3 coding DNA: TGTGCCAGCAGTTGGGGGGGGCAAGAGACCCAGTACTTC. Translation: CASSWGGQETQYF.